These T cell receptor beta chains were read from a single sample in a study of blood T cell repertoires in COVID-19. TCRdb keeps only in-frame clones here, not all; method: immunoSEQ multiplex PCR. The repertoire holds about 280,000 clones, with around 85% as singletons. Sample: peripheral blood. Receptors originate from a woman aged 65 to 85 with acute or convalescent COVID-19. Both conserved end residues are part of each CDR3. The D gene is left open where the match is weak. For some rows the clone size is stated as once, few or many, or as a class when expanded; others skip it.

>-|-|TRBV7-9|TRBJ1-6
CASSLRSGGGGSPLHF
TGTGCCAGCAGCTTACGTTCCGGGGGGGGTGGATCACCCCTCCACTTT
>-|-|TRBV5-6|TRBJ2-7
CASSPHTTGSPDEQYF
TGTGCCAGCAGCCCACACACGACAGGTTCTCCCGACGAGCAGTACTTC
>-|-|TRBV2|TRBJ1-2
CASSAPTAGGDVIGSPYYGYTF
TGTGCCAGCAGTGCGCCTACGGCAGGAGGCGACGTAATAGGATCGCCTTACTATGGCTACACCTTC
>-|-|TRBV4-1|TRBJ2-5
CASSRGPRETQYF
TGCGCCAGCAGCCGGGGGCCGCGGGAGACCCAGTACTTC
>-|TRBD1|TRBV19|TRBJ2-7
CASSFRQGVETSYEQYF
TGTGCCAGTAGTTTCCGACAGGGGGTGGAGACCTCCTACGAGCAGTACTTC
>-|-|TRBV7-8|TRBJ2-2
CASSFGGATTGELFF
TGTGCCAGCAGCTTTGGGGGGGCAACCACCGGGGAGCTGTTTTTT
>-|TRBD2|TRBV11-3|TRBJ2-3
CASSSDRSGGAIDTQYF
TGTGCCAGCAGCTCGGACCGGAGCGGGGGGGCGATAGATACGCAGTATTTT
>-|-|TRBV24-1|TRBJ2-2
CATSSGGFYTGELFF
TGTGCCACCAGCTCTGGAGGGTTCTACACCGGGGAGCTGTTTTTT
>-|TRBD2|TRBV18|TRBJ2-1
CASSQASGGNEQFF
TGTGCCAGCTCACAGGCTAGCGGGGGGAATGAGCAGTTCTTC
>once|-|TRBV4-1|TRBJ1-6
CASSQDRVSPLHF
TGCGCCAGCAGCCAAGACCGGGTTTCACCCCTCCACTTT
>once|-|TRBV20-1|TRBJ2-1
CSAKRGNEQFF
TGCAGTGCTAAAAGGGGTAATGAGCAGTTCTTC
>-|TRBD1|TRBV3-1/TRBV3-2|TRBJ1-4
CASSQGAPGTGFEKLFF
TGTGCCAGCAGCCAAGGGGCCCCCGGGACAGGGTTTGAAAAACTGTTTTTT
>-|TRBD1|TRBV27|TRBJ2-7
CASSSRQGAREQYF
TGTGCCAGCAGTTCGCGTCAGGGGGCGCGTGAGCAGTACTTC
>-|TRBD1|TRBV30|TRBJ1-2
CARDRDNGYTF
TGTGCCCGGGACAGGGATAATGGCTACACCTTC
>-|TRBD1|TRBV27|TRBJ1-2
CASSLWANGQGGGYTF
TGTGCCAGCAGTTTATGGGCGAACGGACAGGGGGGTGGCTACACCTTC
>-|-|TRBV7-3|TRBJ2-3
CASSLRPGDTQYF
TGTGCCAGCAGCTTAAGGCCGGGGGATACGCAGTATTTT
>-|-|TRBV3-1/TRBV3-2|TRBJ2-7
CASSQTDGRQYF
TGTGCCAGCAGCCAGACGGATGGGAGGCAGTACTTC
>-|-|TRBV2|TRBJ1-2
CASTGGGAPNYGYTF
TGTGCCAGCACTGGAGGGGGGGCCCCTAACTATGGCTACACCTTC
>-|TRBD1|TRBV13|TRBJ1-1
CASSLDYRGNTEAFF
TGTGCCAGCAGCTTAGATTACAGGGGGAACACTGAAGCTTTCTTT
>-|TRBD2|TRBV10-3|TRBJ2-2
CAISGHSGGAPGELFF
TGTGCCATCAGTGGGCATAGCGGGGGGGCCCCCGGGGAGCTGTTTTTT
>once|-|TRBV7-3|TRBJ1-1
CASSLPRPLGTEAFF
TGTGCCAGCAGCTTACCCCGCCCCCTCGGCACTGAAGCTTTCTTT
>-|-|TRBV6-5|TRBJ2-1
CASSYSGGRYNEQFF
TGTGCCAGCAGTTACTCGGGGGGGCGGTACAATGAGCAGTTCTTC